A selection of T cell receptor beta chains follows, all from one sample in a study of radiotherapy plus CTLA-4 blockade in lung cancer. Using immunoSEQ multiplex PCR, the repertoire was profiled, and TCRdb retains in-frame clones only, with some absent. Of more than 65,000 clones listed, around 83% were seen once; the top ten hold roughly 0.8%. The source was peripheral blood, collected from a patient treated with radiotherapy plus ipilimumab. These receptors were taken from a human donor with non-small cell lung cancer who had stable disease on radiotherapy plus ipilimumab. Each CDR3 is given with its conserved first and last residue. The D gene is left open where the match is weak. The listing skips clone size in some rows; elsewhere it reads once, few, many or a size class.

>TRBJ1-2|.|.|TRBV10-3
CAISDGDGSYGYTF
TGTGCCATCAGTGATGGGGACGGCAGCTATGGCTACACCTTC
>TRBJ1-2|few|.|TRBV6-5
CASSPIRDSYGYTF
TGTGCCAGCAGTCCCATACGGGACTCCTATGGCTACACCTTC
>TRBJ2-2|.|.|TRBV14
CASSRVGPLTGELFF
TGTGCCAGCAGCAGGGTGGGACCCCTGACCGGGGAGCTGTTTTTT
>TRBJ1-6|.|TRBD1|TRBV28
CASSPRGGPNNSPLHF
TGTGCCAGCAGCCCTCGAGGGGGCCCAAATAATTCACCCCTCCACTTT
>TRBJ1-1|few|.|TRBV5-4
CASSLNYAVEAFF
TGTGCCAGCAGCTTGAATTATGCGGTTGAAGCTTTCTTT
>TRBJ2-1|.|TRBD2|TRBV5-1
CASSLGGTSDPEQFF
TGCGCCAGCAGCTTGGGTGGGACTAGCGACCCTGAGCAGTTCTTC
>TRBJ2-1|.|.|TRBV10-3
CAISEGTVYNEQFF
TGTGCCATCAGTGAGGGGACGGTGTACAATGAGCAGTTCTTC
>TRBJ2-7|.|TRBD1|TRBV5-1
CASSLRTGWTYEQYF
TGCGCCAGCAGCTTGCGGACAGGGTGGACCTACGAGCAGTACTTC
>TRBJ1-6|.|.|TRBV7-2
CASSFGQQSPLHF
TGTGCCAGCAGCTTTGGACAGCAATCACCCCTCCACTTT
>TRBJ2-2|.|.|TRBV5-8
CASSAGRPVTGELFF
TGTGCCAGCAGCGCGGGACGCCCGGTCACCGGGGAGCTGTTTTTT
>TRBJ2-7|.|.|TRBV25-1
CASGIYGEQYF
TGTGCCAGCGGGATTTACGGCGAGCAGTACTTC
>TRBJ1-2|.|.|TRBV28
CASFYRPLDGYTF
TGTGCCAGCTTCTACAGGCCCCTGGATGGCTACACCTTC
>TRBJ1-1|.|.|TRBV11-3
CASSPRGANTEAFF
TGTGCCAGCAGCCCCCGGGGGGCGAACACTGAAGCTTTCTTT
>TRBJ2-1|.|.|TRBV28
CASKERVYNEQFF
TGTGCCAGCAAGGAGCGGGTGTACAATGAGCAGTTCTTC
>TRBJ1-1|once|.|TRBV11-2
CASSSELNTEAFF
TGTGCCAGCAGCTCTGAATTGAACACTGAAGCTTTCTTT
>TRBJ2-2|.|.|TRBV19
CASSKFQGLGELFF
TGTGCCAGTAGTAAATTCCAGGGGTTGGGGGAGCTGTTTTTT
>TRBJ1-1|.|TRBD1|TRBV6-6
CASRTGQMVNTEAFF
TGTGCCAGCAGGACGGGACAGATGGTGAACACTGAAGCTTTCTTT
>TRBJ2-7|.|.|TRBV30
CAWSPAAPSLYEQYF
TGTGCCTGGAGTCCGGCAGCACCGTCTCTCTACGAGCAGTACTTC
>TRBJ2-6|few|.|TRBV30
CAWSNSRSGANVLTF
TGTGCCTGGAGTAATAGCCGATCTGGGGCCAACGTCCTGACTTTC
>TRBJ1-1|once|TRBD1|TRBV6-1
CASGRDRLNTEAFF
TGTGCCAGCGGCCGGGACAGGCTGAACACTGAAGCTTTCTTT
>TRBJ2-1|.|TRBD2|TRBV9
CASSETGLAGNNEQFF
TGTGCCAGCAGCGAAACGGGACTAGCGGGTAACAATGAGCAGTTCTTC
>TRBJ1-4|.|.|TRBV5-1
CASSLGQAHRTNEKLFF
TGCGCCAGCAGCTTGGGACAGGCTCACCGGACTAATGAAAAACTGTTTTTT
>TRBJ2-1|.|TRBD2|TRBV28
CASSTRTSGGDYNEQFF
TGTGCCAGCAGTACGCGGACTAGCGGGGGCGACTACAATGAGCAGTTCTTC
>TRBJ1-5|.|.|TRBV6-1
CASSEARDQPQHF
TGTGCCAGCAGTGAGGCCAGAGATCAGCCCCAGCATTTT
>TRBJ2-7|.|TRBD2|TRBV5-1
CASSLILAEPSYEQYF
TGCGCCAGCAGCTTAATACTAGCGGAGCCCTCCTACGAGCAGTACTTC
>TRBJ2-1|.|TRBD2|TRBV28
CASSLGRAGGYNEQFF
TGTGCCAGCAGTTTGGGACGCGCGGGGGGATACAATGAGCAGTTCTTC
>TRBJ2-1|.|TRBD1|TRBV18
CASSSVTGGWRNEQFF
TGTGCCAGCTCATCTGTTACAGGGGGCTGGAGGAATGAGCAGTTCTTC
>TRBJ2-1|.|TRBD2|TRBV11-2
CASSPERSTSGVEQFF
TGTGCCAGCAGCCCAGAACGATCGACTAGCGGGGTTGAGCAGTTCTTC
>TRBJ1-2|.|.|TRBV6-4
CASSDKPYANYGYTF
TGTGCCAGCAGTGACAAACCGTATGCTAACTATGGCTACACCTTC
>TRBJ1-2|.|.|TRBV11-2
CASSLAGTKGYGYTF
TGTGCCAGCAGCTTGGCGGGGACTAAGGGATATGGCTACACCTTC
>TRBJ1-3|once|.|TRBV28
CASALVAGGPSSGNTIYF
TGTGCCAGCGCCTTAGTTGCGGGGGGCCCCAGCTCTGGAAACACCATATATTTT
>TRBJ1-6|.|.|TRBV5-4
CASSSRGIGNSPLHF
TGTGCCAGCAGCTCCAGGGGAATAGGTAATTCACCCCTCCACTTT
>TRBJ1-1|.|.|TRBV5-6
CASSLGQANTEAFF
TGTGCCAGCAGCTTGGGACAGGCTAACACTGAAGCTTTCTTT
>TRBJ1-5|.|.|TRBV27
CASRPTRGRPEGNQPQHF
TGTGCCAGCAGACCCACTCGGGGCAGACCGGAGGGCAATCAGCCCCAGCATTTT
>TRBJ1-1|.|TRBD1|TRBV4-1
CASSQAQGTNRIRAFF
TGCGCCAGCAGCCAAGCACAGGGGACGAATCGAATTCGAGCTTTCTTT
>TRBJ2-7|.|TRBD2|TRBV6-5
CASRQTSGGYEQYF
TGTGCCAGCAGGCAGACTAGCGGGGGTTACGAGCAGTACTTC
>TRBJ2-3|once|.|TRBV7-8
CASSLVSSTDTQYF
TGTGCCAGCAGCTTAGTATCTAGCACAGATACGCAGTATTTT
>TRBJ2-2|.|TRBD1|TRBV6-8
CASRPGQGADGELFF
TGTGCCAGCAGACCCGGACAGGGGGCCGACGGGGAGCTGTTTTTT
>TRBJ2-1|.|.|TRBV7-9
CASSLGGTTYNEQFF
TGTGCCAGCAGCTTAGGCGGAACGACCTACAATGAGCAGTTCTTC
>TRBJ2-7|.|TRBD2|TRBV6-5
CASSSQRDHYEQYF
TGTGCCAGCAGTTCGCAGCGGGATCACTACGAGCAGTACTTC
>TRBJ2-1|.|TRBD2|TRBV2
CASSEERGSGNEQFF
TGTGCCAGCAGTGAAGAGCGGGGTTCAGGGAATGAGCAGTTCTTC
>TRBJ2-5|.|.|TRBV5-4
CASTSRQESGGRQETQYF
TGTGCCAGCACCAGCCGTCAGGAGTCCGGGGGGCGCCAAGAGACCCAGTACTTC
>TRBJ1-1|.|TRBD1|TRBV6-6
CASSYQGGTEAFF
TGTGCCAGCAGTTACCAGGGGGGCACTGAAGCTTTCTTT
>TRBJ2-1|once|TRBD1|TRBV7-6
CASSLLGQGINEQFF
TGTGCCAGCAGCTTATTGGGACAGGGGATCAATGAGCAGTTCTTC
>TRBJ2-1|once|TRBD2|TRBV13
CASSRTSGRATFF
TGTGCCAGCAGCAGGACTAGCGGGAGGGCCACGTTCTTC
>TRBJ2-7|.|TRBD2|TRBV18
CASSSGGGRNYEQYF
TGTGCCAGCTCATCGGGGGGGGGCCGGAACTACGAGCAGTACTTC
>TRBJ2-7|.|.|TRBV10-3
CATIGDLTYEQYF
TGTGCCACCATCGGGGATCTGACATACGAGCAGTACTTC
>TRBJ1-5|.|.|TRBV28
CASSLPWGSNQPQHF
TGTGCCAGCAGTCTCCCGTGGGGGAGCAATCAGCCCCAGCATTTT
>TRBJ2-2|.|TRBD2|TRBV5-4
CASSLGLAGPTGELFF
TGTGCCAGCAGCTTGGGACTAGCGGGACCCACCGGGGAGCTGTTTTTT
>TRBJ1-3|.|.|TRBV28
CASSPKGTQRNTIYF
TGTGCCAGCAGTCCCAAGGGGACCCAACGAAACACCATATATTTT
>TRBJ1-2|.|.|TRBV27
CASSSPGAGGNYGYTF
TGTGCCAGCAGTTCCCCGGGGGCTGGGGGTAACTATGGCTACACCTTC
>TRBJ2-1|once|.|TRBV7-6
CASSLAGSEQFF
TGTGCCAGCAGCTTAGCGGGGAGTGAGCAGTTCTTC
>TRBJ2-5|.|.|TRBV20-1
CSASQETQYF
TGCAGTGCTAGCCAGGAGACCCAGTACTTC
>TRBJ2-3|once|.|TRBV6-5
CASSYFGDTQYF
TGTGCCAGCAGTTACTTCGGGGATACGCAGTATTTT
>TRBJ2-5|.|TRBD2|TRBV5-1
CASSSVTSGGPQYF
TGCGCCAGCAGCTCCGTGACTAGCGGGGGGCCCCAGTACTTC
>TRBJ2-6|.|.|TRBV28
CACIASGSGANVLTF
TGTGCCTGCATTGCCTCGGGCTCTGGGGCCAACGTCCTGACTTTC
>TRBJ2-5|.|.|TRBV5-1
CASSLDQETQYF
TGCGCCAGCAGCTTGGACCAAGAGACCCAGTACTTC
>TRBJ2-7|.|TRBD2|TRBV27
CASKLLAREGLELEQYF
TGTGCCAGCAAACTACTTGCTCGAGAAGGACTAGAACTCGAGCAGTACTTC